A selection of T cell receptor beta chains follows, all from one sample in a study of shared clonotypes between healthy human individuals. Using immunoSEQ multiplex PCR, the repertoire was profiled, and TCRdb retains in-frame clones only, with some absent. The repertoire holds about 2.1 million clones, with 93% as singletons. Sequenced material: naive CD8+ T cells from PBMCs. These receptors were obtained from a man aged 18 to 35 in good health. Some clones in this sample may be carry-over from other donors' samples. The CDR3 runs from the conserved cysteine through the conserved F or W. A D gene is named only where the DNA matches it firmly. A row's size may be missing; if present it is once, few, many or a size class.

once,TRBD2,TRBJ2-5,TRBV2,CASSELTSGLSETQYF,TGTGCCAGCAGTGAGTTGACTAGCGGGTTATCGGAGACCCAGTACTTC
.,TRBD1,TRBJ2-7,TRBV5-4,CASSLRGTAYEQYF,TGTGCCAGCAGCTTGAGGGGGACAGCCTACGAGCAGTACTTC
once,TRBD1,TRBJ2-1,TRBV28,CASRPGQGGHNEQFF,TGTGCCAGCAGACCGGGACAGGGTGGACACAATGAGCAGTTCTTC
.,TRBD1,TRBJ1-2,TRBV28,CASRGDYRGPYGYTF,TGTGCCAGCAGGGGAGATTACAGGGGTCCCTATGGCTACACCTTC
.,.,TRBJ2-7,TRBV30,CAWTSVRSYEQYF,TGTGCCTGGACCTCCGTTCGCTCCTACGAGCAGTACTTC
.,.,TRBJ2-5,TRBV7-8,CASSPLGGDRETQYF,TGTGCCAGCAGCCCCCTGGGGGGCGATAGGGAGACCCAGTACTTC
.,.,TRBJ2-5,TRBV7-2,CASSLEGPGAGGDQETQYF,TGTGCCAGCAGCTTAGAAGGTCCTGGTGCAGGAGGAGACCAAGAGACCCAGTACTTC
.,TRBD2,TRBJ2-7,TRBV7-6,CASSLRASGAYEQYF,TGTGCCAGCAGCCTGCGAGCTAGCGGGGCCTACGAGCAGTACTTC
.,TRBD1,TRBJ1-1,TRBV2,CASSEKGQYTEAFF,TGTGCCAGCAGTGAAAAGGGACAGTACACTGAAGCTTTCTTT
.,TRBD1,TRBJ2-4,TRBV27,CASRISGTGGSENIQYF,TGTGCCAGCCGAATATCCGGGACAGGGGGGTCGGAAAACATTCAGTACTTC
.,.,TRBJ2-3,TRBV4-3,CASGGMDSTDTQYF,TGCGCCAGTGGGGGGATGGACAGCACAGATACGCAGTATTTT
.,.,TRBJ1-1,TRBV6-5,CASTLQTGSEAFF,TGTGCCAGCACACTACAAACAGGGTCTGAAGCTTTCTTT
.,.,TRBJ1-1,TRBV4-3,CASSQGLGFGTEAFF,TGCGCCAGCAGCCAAGGTCTCGGGTTCGGCACTGAAGCTTTCTTT
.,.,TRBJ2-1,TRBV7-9,CASSLSSIEQFF,TGTGCCAGCAGCTTAAGTTCCATCGAGCAGTTCTTC
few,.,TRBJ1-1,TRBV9,CASSEDTNTEAFF,TGTGCCAGCAGCGAGGACACGAACACTGAAGCTTTCTTT
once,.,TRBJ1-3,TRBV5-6,CASSLGPGNTIYF,TGTGCCAGCAGCTTGGGCCCTGGAAACACCATATATTTT
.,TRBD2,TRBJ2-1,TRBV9,CASSVDWGSGDNEQFF,TGTGCCAGCAGCGTTGACTGGGGAAGCGGGGACAATGAGCAGTTCTTC
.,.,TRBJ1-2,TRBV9,CASEGPYGYTF,TGTGCCAGCGAGGGCCCCTATGGCTACACCTTC
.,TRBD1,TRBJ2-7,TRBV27,CASSLLWDSYEQYF,TGTGCCAGCAGTTTATTGTGGGACAGCTACGAGCAGTACTTC
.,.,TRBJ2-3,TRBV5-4,CASSLALADTQYF,TGTGCCAGCAGCTTGGCCTTGGCGGATACGCAGTATTTT
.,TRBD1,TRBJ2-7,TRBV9,CASSPFNRGRYEQYF,TGTGCCAGCAGCCCCTTCAACAGGGGCAGGTACGAGCAGTACTTC
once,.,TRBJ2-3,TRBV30,CASDSSTDTQYF,TGTGCCTCGGACAGTAGCACAGATACGCAGTATTTT
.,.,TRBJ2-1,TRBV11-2,CASSPRARGSRDDNEQFF,TGTGCCAGCAGCCCCAGGGCCCGGGGCTCAAGAGACGACAATGAGCAGTTCTTC
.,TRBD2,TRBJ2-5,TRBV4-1,CASSQDIPAGEGETQYF,TGCGCCAGCAGCCAAGATATCCCAGCGGGAGAGGGAGAGACCCAGTACTTC
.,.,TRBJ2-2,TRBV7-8,CASSYPTGYSTGELFF,TGTGCCAGCAGCTACCCAACAGGGTATTCCACCGGGGAGCTGTTTTTT
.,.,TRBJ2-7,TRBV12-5,CASGLQGYEQYF,TGTGCTAGTGGTTTGCAGGGCTACGAGCAGTACTTC
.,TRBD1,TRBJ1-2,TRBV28,CASSNPQGMDGYTF,TGTGCCAGCAGCAACCCACAGGGGATGGATGGCTACACCTTC
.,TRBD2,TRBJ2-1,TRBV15,CATAGRGSYNEQFF,TGTGCCACCGCAGGGCGGGGGTCCTACAATGAGCAGTTCTTC
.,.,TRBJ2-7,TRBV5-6,CASSLSYGTGYEQYF,TGTGCCAGCAGCTTGTCCTACGGTACCGGGTACGAGCAGTACTTC
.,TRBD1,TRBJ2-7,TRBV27,CASSLSGGAGYEQYF,TGTGCCAGCAGTTTGTCAGGGGGCGCCGGCTACGAGCAGTACTTC
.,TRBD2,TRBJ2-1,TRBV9,CASSVGISGSLNEQFF,TGTGCCAGCAGCGTAGGGATTAGCGGGAGTCTAAATGAGCAGTTCTTC
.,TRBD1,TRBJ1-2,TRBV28,CASRAGQGGGYTF,TGTGCCAGCAGAGCAGGACAGGGTGGCGGCTACACCTTC
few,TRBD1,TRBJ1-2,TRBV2,CASIGRDRVSGYTF,TGTGCCAGCATAGGGAGAGACAGGGTCTCGGGCTACACCTTC
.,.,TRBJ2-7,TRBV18,CASSPDGSVYEQYF,TGTGCCAGCTCACCAGATGGCAGCGTCTACGAGCAGTACTTC
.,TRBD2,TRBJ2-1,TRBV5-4,CASSLGFGTSINEQFF,TGTGCCAGCAGCTTGGGTTTCGGGACTAGTATAAATGAGCAGTTCTTC
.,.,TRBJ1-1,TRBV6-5,CASSYSHGNTEAFF,TGTGCCAGCAGTTACTCGCATGGAAACACTGAAGCTTTCTTT
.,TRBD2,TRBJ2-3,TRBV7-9,CASSPKGAGGTDTQYF,TGTGCCAGCAGCCCAAAAGGTGCGGGAGGCACAGATACGCAGTATTTT
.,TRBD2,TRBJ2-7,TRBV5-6,CASSLYLAGPYEQYF,TGTGCCAGCAGCTTGTATCTAGCGGGGCCTTACGAGCAGTACTTC
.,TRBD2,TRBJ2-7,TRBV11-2,CASSLTSDRYEQYF,TGTGCCAGCAGCCTGACTAGCGACCGCTACGAGCAGTACTTC
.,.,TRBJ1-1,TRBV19,CASSRRGEAFF,TGTGCCAGTAGTCGACGGGGTGAAGCTTTCTTT